This is a list of T cell receptor beta chains from one sample in a study of blood T cell repertoires in COVID-19. The data were produced by immunoSEQ multiplex PCR, yet TCRdb's version contains in-frame clones alone and is incomplete. The table has about 150,000 clones, over 90% seen once. Sequencing was carried out using peripheral blood. These receptors came from a man between 50 and 59 years old with acute or convalescent COVID-19. The conserved cysteine and the conserved F or W are not part of the CDR3 here. A D gene is named only where the DNA matches it firmly.

j_call v_call d_call cdr3_aa
TRBJ1-2 TRBV7-9 . ASTSSPSGLNGYT
TRBJ2-5 TRBV7-2 . ASSFRAGRGETQY
TRBJ2-2 TRBV10-3 TRBD2 AISGASGGPGTGELF
TRBJ1-4 TRBV28 TRBD1 ASRPPGQGVATNEKLF
TRBJ2-1 TRBV4-1 TRBD1 ASSQDPGQGNNEQF
TRBJ1-6 TRBV3-1/TRBV3-2 . ASSQAGSDSPLH
TRBJ1-4 TRBV18 . ASSPPVSAREKLF
TRBJ1-1 TRBV7-9 TRBD1 ASRKIRTGNTEAF
TRBJ1-5 TRBV6-2/TRBV6-3 . ASSYPGMLISNQPQH
TRBJ2-3 TRBV5-1 TRBD2 ASSPRASGATDTQY
TRBJ1-1 TRBV19 . ASSGRAVHWTEAF
TRBJ1-5 TRBV4-1 . ASSLGGYQPQH
TRBJ1-5 TRBV6-5 TRBD1 ASSNRQGVSL
TRBJ1-2 TRBV19 TRBD1 ASSIQGVSGYT
TRBJ2-2 TRBV10-3 . AISAGVTNTGELF
TRBJ2-2 TRBV2 TRBD2 ASSARLAGGPGTGELF
TRBJ1-6 TRBV28 . ASSLSPEDSPLH
TRBJ2-1 TRBV19 TRBD2 ASSRLAGDNEQF
TRBJ2-1 TRBV7-9 . ASEVSGYNEQF
TRBJ2-1 TRBV21-1 . ASSAPQGALGEQF
TRBJ2-2 TRBV7-6 . ASSLGAAGRANTGELF
TRBJ2-7 TRBV12-3/TRBV12-4 . ASSLRQSDEQY
TRBJ2-3 TRBV5-4 TRBD2 ASSPGGALRLDTQY
TRBJ1-6 TRBV10-3 . AISESDGDSPLH
TRBJ1-4 TRBV4-1 . ASSQDRDSMYEKLF
TRBJ1-2 TRBV6-6 . ASRKLRDRLFYGYT
TRBJ1-1 TRBV7-3 . ASSSQKNTEAF
TRBJ1-4 TRBV28 TRBD1 ASTGQLNEKLF
TRBJ1-2 TRBV30 TRBD1 AWSDPQGGGYT
TRBJ2-7 TRBV11-2 TRBD2 ASSLDFLAGGGKSYEQY
TRBJ1-1 TRBV7-9 . ASSSKNTEAF
TRBJ1-6 TRBV5-1 TRBD1 ASSKGQGNSPLH
TRBJ1-4 TRBV15 . ATSRDRAGAGEKLF
TRBJ2-7 TRBV7-3 TRBD1 ASSLDHRGEQY
TRBJ1-4 TRBV6-5 TRBD1 ASRQGNEKLF
TRBJ2-1 TRBV5-5 . ASSLAGNEQF
TRBJ1-6 TRBV5-6 TRBD1 ASSQDRVNSPLH
TRBJ2-1 TRBV19 TRBD2 ASCRTSGGPSYNEQF
TRBJ2-6 TRBV10-3 . AISDGGISGANVLT
TRBJ2-7 TRBV5-1 TRBD1 ASSWDRASYEQY
TRBJ2-5 TRBV27 . ASSLRAAGWETQY
TRBJ2-7 TRBV7-8 . ASSLATAASSYEQY
TRBJ1-5 TRBV28 . ASSLPAFQPQH
TRBJ2-2 TRBV5-5 . ASSLRQANTGELF
TRBJ2-5 TRBV5-1 TRBD2 ASSPRLAGAQETQY
TRBJ1-2 TRBV27 . ASRPYMPLRFGREAYGYT
TRBJ1-3 TRBV19 . ASTLRGALSGNTIY
TRBJ1-4 TRBV6-5 . ASSSRQLSNEKLF
TRBJ1-5 TRBV28 . ASSPVGPGNQPQH
TRBJ2-7 TRBV7-2 . ASSLDGQYYEQY
TRBJ2-5 TRBV6-6 . ASRGRRGGQETQY
TRBJ1-5 TRBV10-3 TRBD1 ATWGGQGDNQPQH
TRBJ2-6 TRBV6-6 TRBD1 ASGTGSSGANVLT